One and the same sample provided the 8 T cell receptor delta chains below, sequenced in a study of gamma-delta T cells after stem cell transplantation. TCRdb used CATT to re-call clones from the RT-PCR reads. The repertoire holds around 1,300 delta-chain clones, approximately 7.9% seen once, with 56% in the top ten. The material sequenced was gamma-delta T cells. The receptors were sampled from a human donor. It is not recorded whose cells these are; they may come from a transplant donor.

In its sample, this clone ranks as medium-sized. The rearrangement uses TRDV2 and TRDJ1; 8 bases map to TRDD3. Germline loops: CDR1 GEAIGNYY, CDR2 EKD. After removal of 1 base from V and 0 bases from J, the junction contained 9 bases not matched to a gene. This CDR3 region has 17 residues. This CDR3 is CACDTLGENEYTDKLIF. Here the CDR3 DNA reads TGTGCCTGTGACACTCTGGGGGAGAACGAGTACACCGATAAACTCATCTTT.

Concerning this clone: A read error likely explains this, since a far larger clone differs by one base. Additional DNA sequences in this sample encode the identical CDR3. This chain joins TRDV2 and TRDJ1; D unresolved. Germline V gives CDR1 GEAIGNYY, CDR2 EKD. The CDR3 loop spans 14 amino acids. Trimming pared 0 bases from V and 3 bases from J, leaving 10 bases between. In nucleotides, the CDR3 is TGTGCCTGTGACACCCTTATGGACGCCGATAAACTCATCTTT. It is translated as CACDTLMDADKLIF.

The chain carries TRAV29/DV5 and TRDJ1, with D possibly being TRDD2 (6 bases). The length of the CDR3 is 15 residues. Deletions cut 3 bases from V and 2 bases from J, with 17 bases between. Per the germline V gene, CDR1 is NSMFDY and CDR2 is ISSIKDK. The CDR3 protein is CAAKPSTGKTDKLIF. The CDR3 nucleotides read TGTGCAGCAAAACCTTCCACCGGAAAAACCGATAAACTCATCTTT.

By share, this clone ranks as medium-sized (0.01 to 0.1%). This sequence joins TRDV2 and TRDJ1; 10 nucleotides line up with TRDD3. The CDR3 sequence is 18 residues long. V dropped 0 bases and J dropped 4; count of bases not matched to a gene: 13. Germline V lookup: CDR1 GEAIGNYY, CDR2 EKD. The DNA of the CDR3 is TGTGCCTGTGACACCGTGCACGGTGGGGGATACATCGACGATAAACTCATCTTT. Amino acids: CACDTVHGGGYIDDKLIF.

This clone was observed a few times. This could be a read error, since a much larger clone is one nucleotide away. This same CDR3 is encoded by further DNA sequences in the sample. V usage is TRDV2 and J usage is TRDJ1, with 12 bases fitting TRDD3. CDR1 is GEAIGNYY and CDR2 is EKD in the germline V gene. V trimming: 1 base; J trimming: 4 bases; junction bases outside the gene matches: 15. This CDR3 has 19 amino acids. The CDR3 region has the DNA TGTGCCTGTGACACGGTCCCAGTACTGGGGGATACAAGTGGCGATAAACTCATCTTT. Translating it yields CACDTVPVLGDTSGDKLIF.

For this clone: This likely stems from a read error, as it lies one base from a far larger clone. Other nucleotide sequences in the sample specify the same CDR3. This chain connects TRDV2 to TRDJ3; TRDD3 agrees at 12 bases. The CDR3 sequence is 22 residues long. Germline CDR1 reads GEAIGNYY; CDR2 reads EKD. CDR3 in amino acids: CACDEPGGYAEGSSWDTRQMFF. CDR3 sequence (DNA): TGTGCCTGTGACGAACCTGGGGGATACGCGGAGGGAAGCTCCTGGGACACACGACAGATGTTTTTC.

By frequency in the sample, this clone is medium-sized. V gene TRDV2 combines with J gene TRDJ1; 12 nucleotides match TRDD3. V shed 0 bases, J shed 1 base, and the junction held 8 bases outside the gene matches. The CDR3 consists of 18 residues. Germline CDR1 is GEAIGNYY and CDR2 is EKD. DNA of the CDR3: TGTGCCTGTGACACCGTTCTGGGGGATACGTTCGCCACCGATAAACTCATCTTT. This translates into CACDTVLGDTFATDKLIF.

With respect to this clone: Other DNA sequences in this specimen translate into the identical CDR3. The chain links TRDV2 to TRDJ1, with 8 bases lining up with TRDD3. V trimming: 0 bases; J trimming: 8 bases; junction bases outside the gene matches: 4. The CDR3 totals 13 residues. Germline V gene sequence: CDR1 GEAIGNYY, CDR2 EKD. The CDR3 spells CACDTLLGAKLIF. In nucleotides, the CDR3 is TGTGCCTGTGACACCTTACTGGGGGCCAAACTCATCTTT.